This T cell receptor beta chain came from a study of long-term antiretroviral therapy in people with HIV. For the study at large: The study's earliest collections predate the 2015 immediate-ART recommendation by about a decade.

No donor had fewer than one pre-ART PBMC sample or fewer than two post-ART PBMC samples. Each participant with HIV received care in the United States. Findings and caveats of the study: Someone took the blood between about 2003 and 2017, maybe while older ART regimens were in use.

The assay used was immunoSEQ (version v3.0), run at survey level. Sequenced by immunoSEQ multiplex PCR; TCRdb stores in-frame clones only, minus some. Of some 15,000 clones in the sample, less than 90% were seen once. The count of this clone is one. Its antigen is unidentified. V lost 0 bases to trimming and J lost 7 bases; unmatched junction nucleotides: 6. Germline CDR1 SGHRS, CDR2 YFSETQ. This CDR3 is built from 15 residues. The sequencing here drew on unsorted PBMCs, taken 2.1 years after starting antiretroviral therapy. The chain combines TRBV5-1 with TRBJ2-7; 11 nucleotides line up with TRBD1. The TCR comes from a middle-aged woman with HIV. The CDR3 DNA is TGCGCCAGCAGCTTGGATGGACAGGGGGCGCGGGAGCAGTACTTC. Translating gives CASSLDGQGAREQYF.